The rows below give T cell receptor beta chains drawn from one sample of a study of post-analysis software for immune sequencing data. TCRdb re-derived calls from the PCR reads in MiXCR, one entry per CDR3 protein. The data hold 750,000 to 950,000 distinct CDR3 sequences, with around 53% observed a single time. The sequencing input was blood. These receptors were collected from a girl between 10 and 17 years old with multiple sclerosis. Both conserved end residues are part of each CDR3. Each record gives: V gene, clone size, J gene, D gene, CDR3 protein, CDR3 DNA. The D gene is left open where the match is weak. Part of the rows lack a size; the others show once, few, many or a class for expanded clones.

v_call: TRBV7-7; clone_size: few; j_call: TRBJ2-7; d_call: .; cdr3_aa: CASSIRENYEQYF; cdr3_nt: TGTGCCAGCAGCATCAGGGAGAACTACGAGCAGTACTTC
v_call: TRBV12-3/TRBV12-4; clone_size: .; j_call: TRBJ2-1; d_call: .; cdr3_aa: CASKQGDEQFF; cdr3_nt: TGTGCCAGCAAACAGGGCGATGAGCAGTTCTTC
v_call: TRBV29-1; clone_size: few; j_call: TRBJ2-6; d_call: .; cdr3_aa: CSVEGRDNVLTF; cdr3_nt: TGCAGCGTTGAAGGGAGAGACAACGTCCTGACTTTC
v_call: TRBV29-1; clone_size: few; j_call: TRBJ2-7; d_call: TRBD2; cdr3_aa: CSGGGGTRHEQYF; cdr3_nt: TGCAGCGGGGGCGGCGGGACTAGGCACGAGCAGTACTTC
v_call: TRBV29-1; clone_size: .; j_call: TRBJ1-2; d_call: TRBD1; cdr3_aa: CSVDPPDRGYYGYTF; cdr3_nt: TGCAGCGTTGACCCTCCGGACAGGGGGTACTATGGCTACACCTTC
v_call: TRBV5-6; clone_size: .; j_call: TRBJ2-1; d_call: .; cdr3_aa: CASSSQAAGWGNEQFF; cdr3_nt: TGTGCCAGCAGCTCTCAGGCGGCGGGGTGGGGGAATGAGCAGTTCTTC
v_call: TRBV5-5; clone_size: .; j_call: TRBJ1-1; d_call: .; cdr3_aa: CASSLEGYSKTEAFF; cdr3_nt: TGTGCCAGCAGCTTGGAGGGTTACTCAAAGACTGAAGCTTTCTTT
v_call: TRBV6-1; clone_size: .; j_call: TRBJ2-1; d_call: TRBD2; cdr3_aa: CATLGLAGINEQFF; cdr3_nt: TGTGCCACCCTAGGACTAGCGGGCATCAATGAGCAGTTCTTC
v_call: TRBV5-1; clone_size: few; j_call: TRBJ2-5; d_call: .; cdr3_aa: CASRDKQQQETQYF; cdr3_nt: TGCGCCAGCCGGGACAAGCAACAACAAGAGACCCAGTACTTC
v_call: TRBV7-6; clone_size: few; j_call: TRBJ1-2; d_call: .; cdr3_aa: CASSLPGEGYTF; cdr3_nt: TGTGCCAGCAGCTTACCCGGCGAGGGCTACACCTTC
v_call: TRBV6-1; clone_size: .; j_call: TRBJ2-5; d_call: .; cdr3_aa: CATWDRDLTSGSQETQYF; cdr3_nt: TGTGCCACCTGGGACAGGGATTTGACTAGCGGGTCCCAAGAGACCCAGTACTTC
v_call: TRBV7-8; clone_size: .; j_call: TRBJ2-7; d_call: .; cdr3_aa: CASSLAHRNLPLYF; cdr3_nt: TGTGCCAGCAGCTTAGCCCATAGGAATTTGCCGCTGTACTTC
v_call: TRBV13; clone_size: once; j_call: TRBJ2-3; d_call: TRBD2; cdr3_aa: CASSRKAGVGTDTQYF; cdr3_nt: TGTGCCAGCAGCCGCAAAGCGGGAGTGGGAACAGATACGCAGTATTTT
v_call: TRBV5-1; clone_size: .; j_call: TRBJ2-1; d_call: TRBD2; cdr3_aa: CASSLWSGTSGGAYNEQFF; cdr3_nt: TGCGCCAGCAGCTTGTGGTCCGGGACTAGCGGGGGGGCCTACAATGAGCAGTTCTTC
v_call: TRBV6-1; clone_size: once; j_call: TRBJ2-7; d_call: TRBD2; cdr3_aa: CASSPSGNYNEQYF; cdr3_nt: TGTGCCAGCAGCCCTAGCGGGAATTACAATGAGCAGTACTTC
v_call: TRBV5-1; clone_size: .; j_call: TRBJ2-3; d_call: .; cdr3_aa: CASSVRGAGRDTQYF; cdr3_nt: TGCGCCAGCAGCGTCCGGGGGGCCGGTCGGGATACGCAGTATTTT
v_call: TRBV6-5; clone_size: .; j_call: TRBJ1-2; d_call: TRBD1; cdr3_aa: CASSYALTTGEAYGYTF; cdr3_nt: TGTGCCAGCAGTTACGCGCTCACCACAGGGGAGGCCTATGGCTACACCTTC